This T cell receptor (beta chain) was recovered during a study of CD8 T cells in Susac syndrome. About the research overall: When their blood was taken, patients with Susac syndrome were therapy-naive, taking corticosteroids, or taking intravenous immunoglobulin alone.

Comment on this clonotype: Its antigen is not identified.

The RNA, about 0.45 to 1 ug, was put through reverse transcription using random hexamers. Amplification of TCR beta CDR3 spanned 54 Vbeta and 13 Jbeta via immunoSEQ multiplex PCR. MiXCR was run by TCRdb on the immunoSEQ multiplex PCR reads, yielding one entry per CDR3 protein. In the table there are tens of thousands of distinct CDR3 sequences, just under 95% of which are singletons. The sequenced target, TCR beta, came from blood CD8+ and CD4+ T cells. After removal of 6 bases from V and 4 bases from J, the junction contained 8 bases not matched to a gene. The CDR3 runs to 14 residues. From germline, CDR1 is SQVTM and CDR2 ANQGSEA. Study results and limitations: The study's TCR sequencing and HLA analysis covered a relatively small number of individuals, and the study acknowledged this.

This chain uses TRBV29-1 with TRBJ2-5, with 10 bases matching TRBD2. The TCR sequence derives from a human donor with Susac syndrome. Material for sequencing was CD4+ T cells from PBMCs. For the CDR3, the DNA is TGCAGCGTCCAAAGCGGGGGGGCTGCAGAGACCCAGTACTTC. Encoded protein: CSVQSGGAAETQYF.